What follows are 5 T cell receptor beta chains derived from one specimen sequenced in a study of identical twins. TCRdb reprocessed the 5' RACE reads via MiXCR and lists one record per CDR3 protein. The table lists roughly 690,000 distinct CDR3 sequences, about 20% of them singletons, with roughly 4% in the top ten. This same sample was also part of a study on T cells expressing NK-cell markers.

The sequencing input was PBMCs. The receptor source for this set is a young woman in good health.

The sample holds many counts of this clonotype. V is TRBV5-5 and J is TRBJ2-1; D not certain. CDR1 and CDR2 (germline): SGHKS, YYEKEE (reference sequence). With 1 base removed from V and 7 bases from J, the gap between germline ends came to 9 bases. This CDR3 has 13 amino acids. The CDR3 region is CASSLSGENEQFF. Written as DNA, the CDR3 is TGTGCCAGCAGCTTGTCTGGGGAAAATGAGCAGTTCTTC.

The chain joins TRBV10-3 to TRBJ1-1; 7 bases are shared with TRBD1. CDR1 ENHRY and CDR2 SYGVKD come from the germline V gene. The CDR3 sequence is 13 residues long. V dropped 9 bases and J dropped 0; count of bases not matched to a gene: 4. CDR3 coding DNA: TGTGCCATGGGACAGCAGATGAACACTGAAGCTTTCTTT. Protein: CAMGQQMNTEAFF.

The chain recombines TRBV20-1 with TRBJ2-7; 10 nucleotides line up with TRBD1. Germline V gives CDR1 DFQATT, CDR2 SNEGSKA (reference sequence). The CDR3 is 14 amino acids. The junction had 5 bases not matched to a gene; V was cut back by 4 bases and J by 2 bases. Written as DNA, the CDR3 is TGCAGTGCTACCGACAGGGGGCCCCCCTACGAGCAGTACTTC. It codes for CSATDRGPPYEQYF.

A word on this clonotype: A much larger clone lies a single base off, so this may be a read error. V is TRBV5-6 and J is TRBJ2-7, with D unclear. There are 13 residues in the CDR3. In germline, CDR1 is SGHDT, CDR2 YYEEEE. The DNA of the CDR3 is TGTGCCAGCAGCTTGACTCTCAACCGCGAGCAGCACTTC. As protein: CASSLTLNREQHF. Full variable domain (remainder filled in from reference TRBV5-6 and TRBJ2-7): DAGVTQSPTHLIKTRGQQVTLRCSPKSGHDTVSWYQQALGQGPQFIFQYYEEEERQRGNFPDRFSGHQFPNYSSELNVNALLLGDSALYLCASSLTLNREQHFGPGTRLTVT.

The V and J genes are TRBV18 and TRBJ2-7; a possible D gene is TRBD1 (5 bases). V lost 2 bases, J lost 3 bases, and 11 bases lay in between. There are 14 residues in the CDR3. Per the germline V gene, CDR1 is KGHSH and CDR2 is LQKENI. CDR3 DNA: TGTGCCAGCTCACCAGCAGGACATAACTACGAGCAGTACTTC. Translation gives CASSPAGHNYEQYF.